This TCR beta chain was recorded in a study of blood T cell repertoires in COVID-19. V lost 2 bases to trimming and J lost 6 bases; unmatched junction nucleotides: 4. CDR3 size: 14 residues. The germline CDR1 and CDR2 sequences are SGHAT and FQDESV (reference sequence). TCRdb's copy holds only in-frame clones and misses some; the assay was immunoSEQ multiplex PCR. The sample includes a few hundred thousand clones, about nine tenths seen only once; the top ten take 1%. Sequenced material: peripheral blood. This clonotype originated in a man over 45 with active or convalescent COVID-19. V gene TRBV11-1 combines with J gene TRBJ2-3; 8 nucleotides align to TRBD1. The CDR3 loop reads CASSLRQGTDTQYF. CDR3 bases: TGTGCCAGCAGCTTAAGACAGGGGACTGATACGCAGTATTTT.